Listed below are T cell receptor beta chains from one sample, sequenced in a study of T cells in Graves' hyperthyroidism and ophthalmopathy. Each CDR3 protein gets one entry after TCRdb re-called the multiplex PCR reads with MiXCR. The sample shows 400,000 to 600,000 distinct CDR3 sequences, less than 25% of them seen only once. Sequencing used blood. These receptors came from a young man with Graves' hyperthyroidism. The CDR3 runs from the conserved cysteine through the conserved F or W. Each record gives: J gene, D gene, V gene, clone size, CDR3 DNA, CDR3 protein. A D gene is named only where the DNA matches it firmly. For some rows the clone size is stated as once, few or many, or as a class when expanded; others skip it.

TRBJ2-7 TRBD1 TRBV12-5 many TGTGCTAGTGGGGGACAGCTCAGCTCCTACGAGCAGTACTTC CASGGQLSSYEQYF
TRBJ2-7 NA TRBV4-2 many TGTGCCAGCAGCCAAGTACAGGGAAACTACGAGCAGTACTTC CASSQVQGNYEQYF
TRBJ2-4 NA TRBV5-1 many TGCGCCAGCAGCTCCTTTGCAGGGGGGATTGCCAAAAACATTCAGTACTTC CASSSFAGGIAKNIQYF
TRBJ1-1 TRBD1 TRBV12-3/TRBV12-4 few TGTGCCAGCAGTTACCGGGACAGGGGGTTCACTGAAGCTTTCTTT CASSYRDRGFTEAFF
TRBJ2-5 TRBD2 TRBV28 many TGTGCCAGCAGTAAGGGACTAGCGGGGGGCCAAGAGACCCAGTACTTC CASSKGLAGGQETQYF
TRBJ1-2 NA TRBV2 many TGTGCCATTCCAATTAACTATGGCTACACCTTC CAIPINYGYTF
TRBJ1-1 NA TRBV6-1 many TGTGCCAGCAAGGCGCAGTCGATTCAGGACACTGAAGCTTTCTTT CASKAQSIQDTEAFF
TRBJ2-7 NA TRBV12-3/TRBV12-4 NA TGTGCCAGCAGTTTATGGCGCGGACAGAGCGAGCAGTACTTC CASSLWRGQSEQYF
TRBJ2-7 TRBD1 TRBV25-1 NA TGTGCCAGCAGTGGGGTGATTAAGAACAGGGGAGTCATTGGCCCCTACGAGCAGTACTTC CASSGVIKNRGVIGPYEQYF
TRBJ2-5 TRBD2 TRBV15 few TGTGCCACCAGCAGAGGCGGCGGGGGGGAAGTCGAGACCCAGTACTTC CATSRGGGGEVETQYF
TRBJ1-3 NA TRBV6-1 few TGTGCCAGCAGCTCTACCGACCGCGGCTCTGGAAACACCATATATTTT CASSSTDRGSGNTIYF
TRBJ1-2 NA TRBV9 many TGTGCCAGCAGCGCAGGCAACCATGGCTACACCTTC CASSAGNHGYTF
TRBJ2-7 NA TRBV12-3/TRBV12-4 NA TGTGCCAGCAGTCAGCGACTAGGCAACTACGATCAGTACTTC CASSQRLGNYDQYF
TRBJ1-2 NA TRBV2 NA TGTGCCAGCAGTGCGTCTGACAGGCATGGCTACACCTTC CASSASDRHGYTF
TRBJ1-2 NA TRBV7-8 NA TGTGCCAGCAGCCTTACAGGGAGGAGGGACTATGGCTACACCTTC CASSLTGRRDYGYTF
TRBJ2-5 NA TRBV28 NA TGTGCCAGCAGTTCGCGCCACCAAGAGACCCAGTACTTC CASSSRHQETQYF
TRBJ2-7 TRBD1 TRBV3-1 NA TGTGCCAGCAGCCACCGCCTGGACAGGGTAGTAGCCTACGAGCAGTACTTC CASSHRLDRVVAYEQYF
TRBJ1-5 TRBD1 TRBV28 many TGTGCCAGCAGTTCCCCGACAGGGACCATCAATCAGCCCCAGCATTTT CASSSPTGTINQPQHF
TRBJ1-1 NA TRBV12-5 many TGTGCTAGTGGTTCTGGAGCCAACACTGAAGCTTTCTTT CASGSGANTEAFF
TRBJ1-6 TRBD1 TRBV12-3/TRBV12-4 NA TGTGCCAGCAGTGACAGGGGTCTGTTTTCACCCCTCCACTTT CASSDRGLFSPLHF
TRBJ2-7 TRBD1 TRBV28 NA TGTGCCAGCAGCCCCGGGACAGGGTCTAACTACGAGCAGTACTTC CASSPGTGSNYEQYF
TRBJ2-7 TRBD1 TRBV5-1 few TGCGCCAGCCATCGACAGGGAGACTCCTACGAGCAGTACTTC CASHRQGDSYEQYF
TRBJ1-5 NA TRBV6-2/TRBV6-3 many TGTGCCAGCAGTTACCCGAAAGGGTCACACTCCATCGCGAATCAGCCCCAGCATTTT CASSYPKGSHSIANQPQHF
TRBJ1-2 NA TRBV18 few TGTGCCAGCGGACAGTCCCTGGACTATGGCTACACCTTC CASGQSLDYGYTF
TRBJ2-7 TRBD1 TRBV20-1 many TGCAGTGCTAGGCCCCCCCGGGACAGGGGAGCCTACGAGCAGTACTTC CSARPPRDRGAYEQYF
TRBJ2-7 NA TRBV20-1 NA TGCAGTGCCATAAAACCGGGACAAGTATCCTACGAGCAGTACTTC CSAIKPGQVSYEQYF
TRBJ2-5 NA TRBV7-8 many TGTGCCAGCAGCGCATGGAGCGGTGAAGTGGCCCAGTACTTC CASSAWSGEVAQYF
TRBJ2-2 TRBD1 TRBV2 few TGTGCCAGCAGAGCGGGACAGGGGGCGTCATACACCGGGGAGCTGTTTTTT CASRAGQGASYTGELFF
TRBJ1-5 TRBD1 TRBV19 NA TGTGCCAGTACAGGGGGCGGGGGAGGCCAGCCCCAGCATTTT CASTGGGGGQPQHF
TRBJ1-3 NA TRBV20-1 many TGCAGTGCAAGGACAACTGGAAACACCATATATTTT CSARTTGNTIYF
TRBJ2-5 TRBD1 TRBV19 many TGTGCCAGTAGGCCCCGACAGGGGCCACTCCAAGAGACCCAGTACTTC CASRPRQGPLQETQYF
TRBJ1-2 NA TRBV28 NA TGTGCCAGCAGTTTAGGGGGGCGCTCGGGTATGCTGGGCTACACCTTC CASSLGGRSGMLGYTF
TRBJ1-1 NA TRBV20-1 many TGCAGCCCCGCGCGGGGGGCGCAGGAAACTGAAGCTTTCTTT CSPARGAQETEAFF
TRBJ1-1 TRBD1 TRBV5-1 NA TGCGCCAGCAGCTTTTACAGGGGGGCCATGAACACTGAAGCTCTCTTT CASSFYRGAMNTEALF
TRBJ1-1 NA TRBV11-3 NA TGTGCCAGCAGCCCGGGGCAGAGGACTGAAGCTTTCTTT CASSPGQRTEAFF
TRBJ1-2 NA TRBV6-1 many TGTGCCAGCAGGGAAGTGAGCTATGGCTACACCTTC CASREVSYGYTF
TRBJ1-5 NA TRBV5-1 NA TGCGCCAGCAGCTTCGACAGTGCCGATCAGCCCCAGCATTTT CASSFDSADQPQHF
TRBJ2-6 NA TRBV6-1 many TGTGCCGTAACTCGGTCTGGGGCCAACGTCCTGACTTTC CAVTRSGANVLTF
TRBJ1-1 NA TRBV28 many TGTGCCAGCAGTACTCTCAGGGCGAACACTGAAGCTTTCTTT CASSTLRANTEAFF
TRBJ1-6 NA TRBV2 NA TGTGCCAGCAGTGAATTAAGGGGGGAAAATAATTCACCCCTCCACTTT CASSELRGENNSPLHF
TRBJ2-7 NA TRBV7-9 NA TGTGCCAGCAGCTTAGAGCGGTTTGGTGAGCAGTACTTC CASSLERFGEQYF
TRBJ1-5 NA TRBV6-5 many TGTGCCAGCAGTTACTCGGCCAGCAATCAGCCCCAGCATTTT CASSYSASNQPQHF
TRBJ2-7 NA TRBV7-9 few TGTGCCAGCAGCTTAGCGGGGAAAGATTACGAGCAGTACTTC CASSLAGKDYEQYF
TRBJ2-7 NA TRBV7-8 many TGTGCCAGCAGCTTGAAAAGGACGTACAGCTCCTACGAGCAGTACTTC CASSLKRTYSSYEQYF
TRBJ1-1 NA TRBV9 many TGTGCCAGCAGCGGACGGATGGACACTGAAGCTTTCTTT CASSGRMDTEAFF